This passage covers 18 T cell receptor beta chains from one sample sequenced in a study of PD-1 blockade in classical Hodgkin lymphoma. Every patient was affected by relapse after autologous stem cell transplantation, while exposure to brentuximab vedotin was not uniform. Here immunoSEQ multiplex PCR was the method, and the copy in TCRdb shows in-frame clones only, minus some. The sample yields around 36,000 clones, over 70% seen once. Specimen: peripheral blood mononuclear cells (PBMCs), collected at baseline. All receptors come from a human donor with classical Hodgkin lymphoma.

This chain connects TRBV10-3 to TRBJ2-2, with D uncertain. Germline V gene sequence: CDR1 ENHRY, CDR2 SYGVKD. Trimming stripped 8 bases from V and 2 bases from J, with 6 bases between. The CDR3 contains 12 residues. The CDR3 bases are TGTGCCATCGGATCTAACACCGGGGAGCTGTTTTTT. This codes for CAIGSNTGELFF.

The rearrangement links TRBV19 to TRBJ1-2; D not certain. Germline values: CDR1 LNHDA, CDR2 SQIVND (reference sequence). Trimming took off 3 bases at V and 2 bases at J, with 10 bases between the two ends. CDR3 length equals 14 residues. CDR3 protein: CASSILASNYGYTF. The CDR3 DNA is TGTGCCAGTAGTATCCTGGCCTCAAACTATGGCTACACCTTC. Based on the CDR3 plus reference TRBV19 and TRBJ1-2, the full variable domain is DGGITQSPKYLFRKEGQNVTLSCEQNLNHDAMYWYRQDPGQGLRLIYYSQIVNDFQKGDIAEGYSVSREKKESFPLTVTSAQKNPTAFYLCASSILASNYGYTFGSGTRLTVV.

The chain couples TRBV7-9 to TRBJ2-5; 16 bases align to TRBD2. CDR3 length: 17 residues. The J segment lost 4 bases and the V segment lost 5 bases, leaving 7 bases of the junction unmatched. CDR1 and CDR2 from the germline V gene are SEHNR and FQNEAQ (reference sequence). For the CDR3, the DNA is TGTGCCAGCAGCCACGGGACTAGCGGGGGGGGACTAGAGACCCAGTACTTC. Its translation is CASSHGTSGGGLETQYF.

This clone occurred once. V gene TRBV4-2 combines with J gene TRBJ1-4, with a tentative D call TRBD1 (5 bases). The V end lost 5 bases, the J end lost 3 bases, and 10 bases lay between the germline ends. In germline, CDR1 is LGHNA, CDR2 YNFKEQ. CDR3 length equals 14 residues. The CDR3 protein is CASSFEGSNEKLFF. For the CDR3, the DNA is TGTGCCAGCAGCTTCGAGGGGTCTAATGAAAAACTGTTTTTT.

The chain couples TRBV7-2 to TRBJ1-1; 8 bases agree with TRBD1. The CDR3 sequence is 14 residues long. V lost 6 bases, J lost 1 base, and 4 bases stayed unmatched. Germline V CDR1 and CDR2: SGHTA, FQGNSA. Written as DNA, the CDR3 is TGTGCCAGCAGACCTACAGGGGGGAACACTGAAGCTTTCTTT. Translation: CASRPTGGNTEAFF.

The chain links TRBV18 to TRBJ1-1; 8 nucleotides line up with TRBD1. Germline V gives CDR1 KGHSH, CDR2 LQKENI. The V segment lost 2 bases and the J segment 4 bases; nucleotides outside the gene matches: 9. This CDR3 is built from 16 residues. The CDR3 coding sequence is TGTGCCAGCTCACCAAAAACACAGGGGGTGGGCACTGAAGCTTTCTTT. Translated: CASSPKTQGVGTEAFF.

The chain recombines TRBV5-1 with TRBJ2-2; 8 nucleotides line up with TRBD2. With V trimmed by 1 base and J by 6 bases, 11 bases remained unmatched. CDR1 SGHRS and CDR2 YFSETQ come from the germline V gene. The CDR3 is 17 amino acids. In DNA, the CDR3 is TGCGCCAGCAGCTTGTCGGGGGGGCTTATGGTCGCCGGGGAGCTGTTTTTT. Translating it yields CASSLSGGLMVAGELFF.

V and J are TRBV7-3 and TRBJ2-3; D not resolved. This CDR3 region has 14 residues. Germline CDR1 SGHTA, CDR2 FQGTGA. The V gene lost 2 bases and the J gene lost 6 bases, with 12 bases spanning the gap. The CDR3 sequence is CASSLGPLPDTQYF. Here the CDR3 DNA reads TGTGCCAGCAGCTTAGGCCCCCTCCCGGATACGCAGTATTTT.

The chain couples TRBV10-3 to TRBJ1-3; D uncertain. The V end lost 3 bases, the J end lost 8 bases, and 17 bases lay between the germline ends. CDR1 is ENHRY and CDR2 is SYGVKD in the germline V gene. The CDR3 runs to 15 residues. The CDR3: CAISEIAAEPYTIYF. The CDR3 DNA is TGTGCCATCAGTGAAATCGCCGCGGAACCATACACCATATATTTT.

The chain employs TRBV5-1 and TRBJ1-2; no definite D call. The CDR3 is made up of 14 amino acids. Trimming cost V 4 bases and J 1 base, with 11 bases left between them. CDR1 is SGHRS and CDR2 is YFSETQ in the germline V gene. The CDR3 DNA is TGCGCCAGCAGCCCTTCCCAGGTTAACTATGGCTACACCTTC. Protein sequence: CASSPSQVNYGYTF.

The rearrangement links TRBV18 to TRBJ1-4, with a weak D call TRBD1 (6 bases). Germline CDR1 and CDR2: KGHSH and LQKENI. Deletions cut 4 bases from V and 4 bases from J, with 16 bases between. The length of the CDR3 is 16 residues. The CDR3 loop reads CASSLQRVQGNEKLFF. CDR3 in DNA: TGTGCCAGCTCACTCCAGAGGGTACAGGGTAATGAAAAACTGTTTTTT.

This clone appeared once. Here the CDR3 DNA reads TGTGCCAGCAGTTACTCCTATAGGCCCGGCTTAGGGACCCAGTACTTC. It specifies CASSYSYRPGLGTQYF. This chain connects TRBV6-5 to TRBJ2-5; D gene uncertain. The CDR3 contains 16 residues. Germline loops: CDR1 MNHEY, CDR2 SVGAGI. The V and J ends lost 0 bases and 7 bases respectively, with 18 bases between them.

This chain connects TRBV5-6 to TRBJ1-3; D remains unclear. Germline lookup yields CDR1 SGHDT and CDR2 YYEEEE. With 0 bases removed from V and 4 bases from J, the gap between germline ends came to 2 bases. The length of the CDR3 is 12 residues. CDR3 nucleotide sequence: TGTGCCAGCAGCTTGGGGGGAAACACCATATATTTT. The encoded protein is CASSLGGNTIYF.

The chain links TRBV5-1 to TRBJ2-7; 7 bases agree with TRBD1. Losses at the gene ends were 3 bases for V and 2 bases for J; bases not matched to a gene: 2. The germline V gene encodes CDR1 SGHRS and CDR2 YFSETQ. The length of the CDR3 is 13 residues. CDR3 residues: CASSSQGAYEQYF. The CDR3 DNA reads as TGCGCCAGCAGCTCCCAGGGGGCCTACGAGCAGTACTTC. Full variable domain (remainder filled in from reference TRBV5-1 and TRBJ2-7): KAGVTQTPRYLIKTRGQQVTLSCSPISGHRSVSWYQQTPGQGLQFLFEYFSETQRNKGNFPGRFSGRQFSNSRSEMNVSTLELGDSALYLCASSSQGAYEQYFGPGTRLTVT.

The J gene is TRBJ2-5, the V gene TRBV7-6; D might be TRBD1 or TRBD2, each matching 5 bases. Trimming left V 0 bases short and J 7 bases short, with 9 bases between. Per germline, CDR1 SGHVS and CDR2 FNYEAQ. CDR3 length: 13 residues. The CDR3 nucleotides read TGTGCCAGCAGCTTAGCGGATGGGGGGACCCAGTACTTC. It codes for CASSLADGGTQYF. Using reference TRBV7-6 and TRBJ2-5 for the parts outside the CDR3, the full variable domain is GAGVSQSPRYKVTKRGQDVALRCDPISGHVSLYWYRQALGQGPEFLTYFNYEAQQDKSGLPNDRFSAERPEGSISTLTIQRTEQRDSAMYRCASSLADGGTQYFGPGTRLLVL.

V gene TRBV30 combines with J gene TRBJ2-1, with TRBD2 identical over 14 bases. The CDR3 totals 20 residues. Trimming at V came to 7 bases and at J to 9 bases, leaving 26 bases not matched to a gene. The germline V gene encodes CDR1 GTSNPN and CDR2 SVGIG (reference sequence). The CDR3 loop reads CAFTTSGTSGSRGADGEQFF. The DNA of the CDR3 is TGTGCCTTCACCACTTCGGGGACTAGCGGGAGCAGGGGGGCGGATGGTGAGCAGTTCTTC.

The J gene is TRBJ2-3, the V gene TRBV7-6, with D tentatively TRBD1 (6 bases). Trimming took 4 bases from V and 1 from J, leaving 9 bases between them. Germline V gene data show CDR1 as SGHVS and CDR2 as FNYEAQ. This CDR3 contains 14 residues. CDR3 nucleotide sequence: TGTGCCAGCAGCTACGACAGGCGCACAGATACGCAGTATTTT. Residues: CASSYDRRTDTQYF.

The gene calls are TRBV7-9 and TRBJ2-5, with D possibly being TRBD1 (5 bases). The germline CDR1 and CDR2 sequences are SEHNR and FQNEAQ (reference sequence). Trimming removed 1 base at V and 2 bases at J, with 11 bases between. This CDR3 spans 15 amino acids. The CDR3 is CASSLVDSPQETQYF. The CDR3 coding sequence is TGTGCCAGCAGCTTAGTCGACAGCCCGCAAGAGACCCAGTACTTC.